This T cell receptor beta chain was retrieved from a study of cytomegalovirus exposure and HLA in healthy donors. Primers included in the PCR were 60 Vbeta and 13 Jbeta primers. Method: immunoSEQ multiplex PCR; TCRdb's copy keeps in-frame clones and lacks some. The listing contains 130,000 to 150,000 clones. The CDR3 covers 13 residues. V was clipped by 7 bases and J by 4 bases, with 13 bases between them. Germline lookup yields CDR1 SGHRS and CDR2 YFSETQ. The V and J genes are TRBV5-1 and TRBJ2-3; possible D gene TRBD2, 5 bases. The source is a woman between 50 and 59 years old in good health and CMV-seronegative. The sequenced material came from PBMCs. CDR3 in DNA: TGCGCCAGCGGGAGCGAGGGATCAGATACGCAGTATTTT. Translation: CASGSEGSDTQYF.